The clone carrying this T cell receptor beta chain was seen more than once but under ten times. Antigen: not known. These data are taken from a study of OX40 agonist ivuxolimab in advanced cancers. Study context: Patients received the agonistic anti-OX40 (CD134) antibody ivuxolimab. Ivuxolimab was administered intravenously to patients at 0.01 to 10 mg/kg every 2 weeks.

Trimming pared 6 bases from V and 3 bases from J, leaving 11 bases between. Germline CDR1 reads MDHEN; CDR2 reads SYDVKM. The CDR3 is 13 residues long. The repertoire was sequenced with immunoSEQ multiplex PCR; TCRdb's copy has only in-frame clones and lacks some. The data show 60,000 to 75,000 clones, roughly nine tenths seen once. General observations from the study: Some nonresponders likewise displayed low normalized T-cell clonal expansion. Which antigen the expanded peripheral T cells recognized is unknown.

This sample comprised CD4+ or CD8+ T cells sorted from blood, obtained in a trial of the OX40 agonist ivuxolimab. This sequence originates from an adult with an advanced solid tumor such as melanoma, head and neck, liver or kidney cancer. The V gene is TRBV28, the J gene TRBJ1-1; a weak D match, TRBD1 (6 bases). The CDR3 sequence: CASSSPGDTEAFF. The CDR3, as DNA: TGTGCCAGCAGCTCCCCAGGGGACACTGAAGCTTTCTTT.